This T cell receptor (beta chain) was captured by sequencing in a study of cytomegalovirus exposure and HLA in healthy donors. Everyone who donated was a healthy bone marrow donor. The primer mix had 60 Vbeta and 13 Jbeta primers. Method: immunoSEQ multiplex PCR; TCRdb's copy keeps in-frame clones and lacks some. The top ten hold roughly 2.3% of the sample, which has under 90,000 clones, 85% to 90% seen once. As for this clone: What it binds is not known.

Study outcomes and limitations: A previous analysis found most TCR beta V segments productive roughly 87% or roughly 30% of the time.

V shed 6 bases and J 7 bases; nucleotides not matched to a gene: 2. CDR1 and CDR2 from the germline V gene are MNHNS and SASEGT. The CDR3 has 11 amino acids. The sequencing sample was made of PBMCs. The origin of this receptor is a man aged 18 to 30 in good health and CMV-seronegative. The rearrangement uses TRBV6-1 and TRBJ1-1; 7 bases agree with TRBD1. The CDR3 DNA follows: TGTGCCAGCAGAGGGGACAGTGAAGCTTTCTTT. It specifies CASRGDSEAFF.